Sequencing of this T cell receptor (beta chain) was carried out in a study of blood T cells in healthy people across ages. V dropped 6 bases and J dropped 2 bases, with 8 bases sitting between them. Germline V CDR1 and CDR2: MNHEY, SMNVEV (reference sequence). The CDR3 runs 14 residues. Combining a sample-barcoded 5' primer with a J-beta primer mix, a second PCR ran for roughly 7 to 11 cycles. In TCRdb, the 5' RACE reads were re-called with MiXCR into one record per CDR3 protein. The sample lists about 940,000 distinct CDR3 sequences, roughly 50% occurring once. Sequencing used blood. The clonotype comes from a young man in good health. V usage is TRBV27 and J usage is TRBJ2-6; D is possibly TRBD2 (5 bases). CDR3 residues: CASREVPGANVLTF. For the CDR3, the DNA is TGTGCCAGCAGGGAGGTCCCTGGGGCCAACGTCCTGACTTTC.